The 5 T cell receptor beta chains listed next were all sequenced from one sample in a study of shared clonotypes between healthy human individuals. The assay was immunoSEQ multiplex PCR, and TCRdb's table has in-frame clones only and misses some. There are some 1 million clones in the sample; more than 60% occur only once, and about 1.5% lies in the top ten. The sequenced sample was memory CD4+ T cells sorted from blood. Specified subset: CD45RA-negative fraction. These receptors were collected from a young man in good health.

This chain connects TRBV9 to TRBJ1-3; unclear D gene. The CDR3 is made up of 16 amino acids. From germline, CDR1 is SGDLS and CDR2 YYNGEE. V lost 0 bases to trimming and J lost 1 base, with 11 bases between them. CDR3 protein: CASSVATRASGNTIYF. DNA for the CDR3: TGTGCCAGCAGCGTAGCTACGAGGGCATCTGGAAACACCATATATTTT. Full variable domain (outside the CDR3, taken from reference TRBV9 and TRBJ1-3): DSGVTQTPKHLITATGQRVTLRCSPRSGDLSVYWYQQSLDQGLQFLIQYYNGEERAKGNILERFSAQQFPDLHSELNLSSLELGDSALYFCASSVATRASGNTIYFGEGSWLTVV.

There are many counts of this clone. The sample contains more than one DNA sequence encoding this CDR3. The rearrangement joins TRBV6-1 to TRBJ1-5; 8 bases are a match to TRBD1. The CDR3 loop spans 13 amino acids. Germline assignment: CDR1 MNHNS and CDR2 SASEGT. V was pared by 3 bases and J by 6 bases, with 1 base of the junction left unmatched. The CDR3 nucleotides read TGTGCCAGCAGTGAGGACAGGGCTCAGCCCCAGCATTTT. It yields the protein CASSEDRAQPQHF.

This chain joins TRBV5-1 and TRBJ2-3; 9 bases map to TRBD2. From germline, CDR1 is SGHRS and CDR2 YFSETQ. Trimming cost V 0 bases and J 2 bases; bases outside gene matches: 7. The CDR3 sequence is 17 residues long. The CDR3, as DNA: TGCGCCAGCAGCTTGGATCCAGCGGGGGGATACACAGATACGCAGTATTTT. It is translated as CASSLDPAGGYTDTQYF.

The DNA of the CDR3 is TGTGCCAGCAGCTTAGGCGGGCTTGGTGAAGCTTTCTTT. Translation gives CASSLGGLGEAFF. The V call is TRBV11-2, the J call TRBJ1-1, with D unresolved. Trimming removed 1 base from V and 7 bases from J, with 10 bases in between. The CDR3 has 13 residues. In germline, CDR1 is SGHAT, CDR2 FQNNGV.

The table lists this clone with a count of one. The rearrangement joins TRBV7-9 to TRBJ2-2; 8 bases are a match to TRBD2. The V and J ends lost 2 bases and 7 bases, in that order; junction bases with no gene match: 6. This CDR3 spans 15 amino acids. The V gene's germline CDR1 is SEHNR and CDR2 FQNEAQ (reference sequence). The CDR3 DNA follows: TGTGCCAGCAGCTTAAGCGGGAGAGGGGTCGGGGAGCTGTTTTTT. Amino acid sequence: CASSLSGRGVGELFF.